This TCR beta chain appears in the sequencing data of a study of T cell responses to AZD1222 COVID-19 vaccine. Points from the study as a whole: Only a handful of AZD1222 recipients tested seropositive at baseline. Clonal diversity was possibly underestimated, and the donors were mostly white British, with more females.

Clones were sequenced by immunoSEQ multiplex PCR, and TCRdb holds only the in-frame ones, with some missing. Here the sample spans 130,000 or so clones, roughly 90% being singletons. Trimming left V 6 bases short and J 0 bases short, with 11 bases between. Per germline, CDR1 SGHRS and CDR2 YFSETQ. The CDR3 consists of 14 residues. Comment on this clone: Antigen unknown.

This sample comprised peripheral blood, obtained on day 0 of AZD1222 vaccination. This sequence joins TRBV5-1 and TRBJ2-3, with no clear D. The receptor's source is an adult in good health. CDR3 protein: CASKAGSSTDTQYF. In DNA, the CDR3 is TGCGCCAGCAAGGCAGGCTCTAGCACAGATACGCAGTATTTT.